This T cell receptor (beta chain) was captured in a study of blood T cells in healthy people across ages. Sample-barcoded 5' priming and a J-beta primer mix drove a second PCR of about 7 to 12 cycles. Each cDNA was tagged by a template-switch adaptor containing 12 random nucleotides. Via MiXCR, TCRdb re-called the 5' RACE reads, giving one row per CDR3 protein. The table includes around 800,000 distinct CDR3 sequences, about a quarter detected once. In this sample, this clonotype turned up a few times. J gave up 9 bases and V 7 bases, and 6 bases lay outside the gene matches. The CDR3 is 12 residues long. Germline CDR1 reads WSHSY; CDR2 reads SAAADI. Isolated per sample were at least 6 million PBMCs. These sequences were also reported in another study, on T cells of mothers and their children. As that study records: The TCR beta CDR3 read count exceeded 8.5 million for each mother and was about 2.7 million for each child.

The rearrangement joins TRBV10-2 to TRBJ1-1; 9 nucleotides line up with TRBD1. The sequence was obtained from a boy aged 5-17 years in good health. Sample: blood. This CDR3 reads CASTMTGGKAFF. The DNA of the CDR3 is TGCGCCAGCACCATGACAGGGGGTAAAGCTTTCTTT.